The clone carrying this TCR beta chain was counted ten times or more. The source of the sample is a study of Graves' ophthalmopathy and Graves' hyperthyroidism. RNA transcripts provided the template for amplifying TCR beta CDR3 regions. HTBI-primed first-round RT-PCR preceded second-round multiplex PCR. TCRdb reanalysed the multiplex PCR reads using MiXCR and keeps one entry per CDR3 protein. Of around 1,000,000 distinct CDR3 sequences in the sample, 36% were seen once. Other autoimmune diseases, uncontrolled infections, pregnancy or lactation ruled patients out of participation. It was on clinical symptoms, serum thyroxine, TRAb, thyroid ultrasound and orbital computed tomography that diagnosis relied. The junction had 4 bases not matched to a gene; V was cut back by 3 bases and J by 2 bases. This CDR3 is built from 15 residues. Per the germline V gene, CDR1 is SGDLS and CDR2 is YYNGEE.

The sequenced sample was peripheral blood or thyroid tissue (not recorded which). This chain connects TRBV9 to TRBJ2-5, with 10 bases matching TRBD2. The origin of this receptor is an adult man with Graves' hyperthyroidism. CDR3 sequence: CASSALAGEQETQYF. For the CDR3, the DNA is TGTGCCAGCAGCGCCCTAGCGGGAGAACAAGAGACCCAGTACTTC. Variable domain in full (rest from reference TRBV9 and TRBJ2-5): DSGVTQTPKHLITATGQRVTLRCSPRSGDLSVYWYQQSLDQGLQFLIQYYNGEERAKGNILERFSAQQFPDLHSELNLSSLELGDSALYFCASSALAGEQETQYFGPGTRLLVL.